This T cell receptor beta chain was observed in a study of CD8 T cells in Susac syndrome. Sequencing of TCR beta was performed on blood CD8+ T cells and on blood CD4+ T cells. Controls were drawn from healthy donors and were matched for age and sex. TEMRA cells were FACS-enriched, while CD8+ and CD4+ T cells were negatively isolated. The authors reverse transcribed about 0.5 to 1 ug RNA with random hexamers. The amplification used immunoSEQ multiplex PCR on TCR beta CDR3; it spanned 54 Vbeta and 13 Jbeta. TCRdb itself ran the immunoSEQ multiplex PCR reads through MiXCR, one entry per CDR3 protein. The sample records around 130,000 distinct CDR3 sequences, roughly 94% being singletons. What was sequenced was CD4+ T cells from PBMCs. This TCR was sampled from a human donor in good health.

CDR3 sequence reads: CASSQDHSGAYEQYF. The CDR3 DNA sequence: TGCGCCAGCAGCCAAGATCATAGCGGAGCCTACGAGCAGTACTTC. The chain uses TRBV4-3 and TRBJ2-7; D might be TRBD2 (6 bases). The CDR3 has 15 residues. V was shortened by 0 bases and J by 2 bases, with 11 bases between the two germline ends. The germline gives CDR1 LGHNA, CDR2 YSLEER.